A single sample gave rise to the 32 T cell receptor beta chains below, sequenced in a study of blood T cell repertoires in COVID-19. Clones were sequenced by immunoSEQ multiplex PCR, and TCRdb holds only the in-frame ones, with some missing. The sample lists about 110,000 clones; about 83% were seen once. Sequences were obtained from peripheral blood. These receptors were taken from a woman aged 70-85 years with acute or convalescent COVID-19.

This sequence joins TRBV6-1 and TRBJ1-2; D is undetermined. V was trimmed by 0 bases and J by 8 bases, leaving 16 bases between them. The germline V gene encodes CDR1 MNHNS and CDR2 SASEGT. The CDR3 extends over 15 amino acids. This chain's CDR3 is CASSEAVALARGYTF. The CDR3 DNA follows: TGTGCCAGCAGTGAAGCGGTAGCCCTCGCTAGGGGCTACACCTTC.

The chain couples TRBV11-1 to TRBJ2-1; possible D gene TRBD2, 6 bases. The CDR3 is 15 amino acids. With 5 bases removed from V and 8 bases from J, the gap between germline ends came to 19 bases. Germline V gene data show CDR1 as SGHAT and CDR2 as FQDESV (reference sequence). CDR3 in amino acids: CASSPRDGGRDEQFF. The DNA of the CDR3 is TGTGCCAGCAGCCCGCGGGACGGAGGTAGAGATGAGCAGTTCTTC.

The chain combines TRBV4-2 with TRBJ1-3; TRBD1 matches at 9 bases. Trimming at V came to 3 bases and at J to 0 bases, leaving 3 bases not matched to a gene. CDR3 length: 16 amino acids. Germline CDR1 is LGHNA and CDR2 is YNFKEQ. CDR3 DNA: TGTGCCAGCAGCCACACAGGGGGCAGCTCTGGAAACACCATATATTTT. Its translation is CASSHTGGSSGNTIYF.

The chain recombines TRBV19 with TRBJ1-4, with 7 nucleotides matching TRBD1. In germline, CDR1 is LNHDA, CDR2 SQIVND (reference sequence). The CDR3 contains 16 residues. Unmatched junction bases numbered 8, after V lost 7 bases and J lost 0 bases. DNA of the CDR3: TGTGCCAGTACCCACCGGGACAGCGCAACTAATGAAAAACTGTTTTTT. This encodes CASTHRDSATNEKLFF.

The chain uses TRBV5-4 and TRBJ2-2, with D maybe TRBD2 (5 bases). The CDR3 runs to 15 residues. V lost 0 bases and J lost 5, with 11 bases in between. The germline CDR1 and CDR2 sequences are SGHNT and YYREEE (reference sequence). The CDR3 coding sequence is TGTGCCAGCAGCTTGGGAGGGAGTGGGACCGGGGAGCTGTTTTTT. Its translation is CASSLGGSGTGELFF.

The chain links TRBV5-1 to TRBJ2-3; D might be TRBD1 (6 bases). The V end lost 1 base, the J end lost 1 base, and 10 bases lay between the germline ends. CDR1 is SGHRS, CDR2 YFSETQ, per germline. The CDR3 extends over 15 amino acids. The CDR3 reads CASSLTQGRTDTQYF. DNA of the CDR3: TGCGCCAGCAGCTTGACTCAGGGGCGCACAGATACGCAGTATTTT.

Here the CDR3 reads CATSDFLAGGVDTQYF. The CDR3 DNA sequence: TGTGCCACCAGTGATTTCCTAGCGGGAGGGGTCGATACGCAGTATTTT. The chain combines TRBV24-1 with TRBJ2-3, with 12 bases fitting TRBD2. The trim removed 1 base at V and 6 bases at J, leaving 4 bases unmatched. Germline lookup yields CDR1 KGHDR and CDR2 SFDVKD. The CDR3 spans 16 residues.

This sequence joins TRBV7-9 and TRBJ2-3, with 9 bases identical to TRBD2. The CDR3 covers 15 residues. The germline V gene encodes CDR1 SEHNR and CDR2 FQNEAQ (reference sequence). The J segment lost 3 bases and the V segment lost 10 bases, leaving 11 bases of the junction unmatched. CDR3 residues: CATRRAGGSTDTQYF. CDR3 nucleotides: TGTGCCACCCGGAGGGCGGGAGGGAGTACAGATACGCAGTATTTT.

A few counts support this clone. The rearrangement uses TRBV28 and TRBJ1-6; D is perhaps TRBD1 (6 bases). Per the germline V gene, CDR1 is MDHEN and CDR2 is SYDVKM. The CDR3 length is 18 residues. The V end lost 4 bases, the J end lost 0 bases, and 16 bases lay between the germline ends. Here the CDR3 DNA reads TGTGCCAGCAGTTCAGGGACACTTCGAGGCTCCTATAATTCACCCCTCCACTTT. Translation: CASSSGTLRGSYNSPLHF.

The chain joins TRBV7-2 to TRBJ1-4; the D gene is possibly TRBD1 (5 bases). From germline, CDR1 is SGHTA and CDR2 FQGNSA. Trimming cost V 1 base and J 2 bases, with 5 bases left between them. The CDR3 loop spans 14 amino acids. In nucleotides, the CDR3 is TGTGCCAGCAGCTTAGGGGGCACTAATGAAAAACTGTTTTTT. This codes for CASSLGGTNEKLFF. The full variable domain, rest sourced from reference TRBV7-2 and TRBJ1-4, is GAGVSQSPSNKVTEKGKDVELRCDPISGHTALYWYRQSLGQGLEFLIYFQGNSAPDKSGLPSDRFSAERTGGSVSTLTIQRTQQEDSAVYLCASSLGGTNEKLFFGSGTQLSVL.

The V and J genes are TRBV25-1 and TRBJ1-2; D possibly corresponds to TRBD1 (6 bases). Trimming pared 7 bases from V and 7 bases from J, leaving 16 bases between. The CDR3 has 13 amino acids. Germline CDR1 and CDR2: MGHDK and SYGVNS. The CDR3 reads CASTPRGGFGYTF. CDR3 nucleotides: TGTGCCAGCACCCCAAGGGGGGGCTTTGGCTACACCTTC.

The chain is built from TRBV6-5 and TRBJ1-6; TRBD1 might be the D (6 bases). Germline CDR1 is MNHEY and CDR2 is SVGAGI. The V gene lost 6 bases and the J gene lost 0 bases, with 9 bases spanning the gap. This CDR3 has 15 amino acids. CDR3 protein: CASSGQSSYNSPLHF. The DNA of the CDR3 is TGTGCCAGCAGCGGACAGAGCTCCTATAATTCACCCCTCCACTTT.

The chain joins TRBV6-2 or TRBV6-3 to TRBJ1-1; D not resolved. Germline CDR1 MNHEY, CDR2 SVGEGT. Between the trimmed V and J ends, which lost 6 bases and 1 base, there was a span of 18 bases. The CDR3 is 16 amino acids. The CDR3 DNA reads as TGTGCCAGCAGCCGAAGCGGTCAGGTGCCGAACACTGAAGCTTTCTTT. It yields the protein CASSRSGQVPNTEAFF.

The rearrangement links TRBV6-2 or TRBV6-3 to TRBJ1-5; 9 bases are a match to TRBD1. The ends lost 4 bases at V and 1 base at J; junction bases unmatched: 5. CDR1 and CDR2 (germline): MNHEY, SVGEGT. The length of the CDR3 is 16 residues. CDR3 amino acids: CASSSKTGGSNQPQHF. The CDR3 region has the DNA TGTGCCAGCAGTTCAAAGACAGGGGGAAGCAATCAGCCCCAGCATTTT.

The genes are TRBV12-5 and TRBJ1-5; TRBD1 is a possible D gene (6 bases). The CDR3 runs 13 residues. Trimming cost V 9 bases and J 13 bases, with 22 bases left between them. Germline V CDR1 and CDR2: LGHNT, FRNRAP. CDR3 in DNA: TGTGCTAGCTCCGGGAGGGGGAGAATTCGGCAGCATTTT. Translated: CASSGRGRIRQHF.

The genes are TRBV5-1 and TRBJ2-2; TRBD1 agrees at 7 bases. V dropped 4 bases and J dropped 6; count of bases not matched to a gene: 3. Germline V gene data show CDR1 as SGHRS and CDR2 as YFSETQ. The CDR3 is 13 amino acids. CDR3 sequence reads: CASSMDRPGELFF. DNA of the CDR3: TGCGCCAGCAGCATGGACAGGCCCGGGGAGCTGTTTTTT. Full variable domain (remainder filled in from reference TRBV5-1 and TRBJ2-2): KAGVTQTPRYLIKTRGQQVTLSCSPISGHRSVSWYQQTPGQGLQFLFEYFSETQRNKGNFPGRFSGRQFSNSRSEMNVSTLELGDSALYLCASSMDRPGELFFGEGSRLTVL.

The rearrangement joins TRBV4-2 to TRBJ2-7; the match to TRBD2 covers 9 bases. This CDR3 contains 17 residues. The germline V gene has CDR1 LGHNA and CDR2 YNFKEQ. V trimming: 0 bases; J trimming: 4 bases; junction bases outside the gene matches: 10. The CDR3 nucleotides are TGTGCCAGCAGCCAAGATCAGTCTAGCGGGATTGGATACGAGCAGTACTTC. This translates into CASSQDQSSGIGYEQYF.

This clone was observed a handful of times. CDR3 loop: CASTLSGGIETQYF. The CDR3 nucleotides are TGTGCCAGCACCCTATCAGGGGGCATAGAGACCCAGTACTTC. The chain recombines TRBV6-6 with TRBJ2-5, with 8 bases that match TRBD1. The germline V gene has CDR1 MNHNY and CDR2 SVGAGI (reference sequence). CDR3 length equals 14 residues. V was pared by 7 bases and J by 4 bases, with 8 bases of the junction left unmatched.

The chain uses TRBV19 and TRBJ2-1; 13 bases agree with TRBD2. The germline V gene encodes CDR1 LNHDA and CDR2 SQIVND (reference sequence). V shed 6 bases and J 4 bases; nucleotides not matched to a gene: 3. The CDR3 length is 15 residues. CDR3 residues: CASRGTSGKYNEQFF. In DNA form, the CDR3 reads TGTGCCAGTAGGGGGACTAGCGGGAAGTACAATGAGCAGTTCTTC.

The chain combines TRBV6-1 with TRBJ1-1; 7 positions match TRBD1. This CDR3 is built from 13 residues. The germline gives CDR1 MNHNS, CDR2 SASEGT. V gave up 5 bases and J gave up 5 bases; unmatched junction bases: 5. The CDR3 region has the DNA TGTGCCAGCAGTTATCCAGGGGGGACTGAAGCTTTCTTT. Translation gives CASSYPGGTEAFF.

The chain joins TRBV11-2 to TRBJ1-1; D is uncertain. The CDR3 has 18 amino acids. With 0 bases removed from V and 5 bases from J, the gap between germline ends came to 22 bases. Germline CDR1 and CDR2: SGHAT and FQNNGV. The CDR3 DNA reads TGTGCCAGCAGCTTAGAAACCGGCGCGACTTCCTTGGGTACTGAAGCTTTCTTT. Translating it yields CASSLETGATSLGTEAFF.

This clone has just a few counts. This sequence joins TRBV4-1 and TRBJ2-1; TRBD2 is a possible D gene (6 bases). The CDR3 is made up of 16 amino acids. Germline V gives CDR1 MGHRA, CDR2 YSYEKL. The V end was cut by 0 bases, the J end by 2 bases, with 11 bases between. The CDR3 region is CASSQDLPGAYNEQFF. Here the CDR3 DNA reads TGCGCCAGCAGCCAAGATCTCCCGGGAGCCTACAATGAGCAGTTCTTC.

This chain joins TRBV28 and TRBJ2-1; 7 bases line up with TRBD1. Germline lookup yields CDR1 MDHEN and CDR2 SYDVKM. CDR3 size: 14 residues. J gave up 6 bases and V 7 bases, and 9 bases lay outside the gene matches. The CDR3 DNA follows: TGTGCCAGCACCCCACAGGGGCGCCTCAATGAGCAGTTCTTC. Residues: CASTPQGRLNEQFF.

The chain uses TRBV10-3 and TRBJ1-1, with D possibly TRBD1 on 5 matching bases. This CDR3 is built from 13 residues. Per germline, CDR1 ENHRY and CDR2 SYGVKD. Trimming removed 3 bases from V and 5 bases from J, with 10 bases in between. The CDR3 nucleotides are TGTGCCATCAGTGAATTGGGGGGGACTGAAGCTTTCTTT. As protein: CAISELGGTEAFF.

The genes are TRBV5-6 and TRBJ1-3, with a weak D call TRBD1 (5 bases). Germline V gene data show CDR1 as SGHDT and CDR2 as YYEEEE. Between the trimmed V and J ends, which lost 4 bases and 2 bases, there was a span of 10 bases. This CDR3 has 14 amino acids. The CDR3 spells CASSLGGAGNTIYF. Here the CDR3 DNA reads TGTGCCAGCAGCCTGGGGGGGGCTGGAAACACCATATATTTT. The complete variable domain, with remaining parts taken from reference TRBV5-6 and TRBJ1-3, reads DAGVTQSPTHLIKTRGQQVTLRCSPKSGHDTVSWYQQALGQGPQFIFQYYEEEERQRGNFPDRFSGHQFPNYSSELNVNALLLGDSALYLCASSLGGAGNTIYFGEGSWLTVV.

The V call is TRBV10-2, the J call TRBJ1-1; D unresolved. The CDR3 covers 12 residues. V was shortened by 6 bases and J by 8 bases, with 13 bases between the two germline ends. From germline, CDR1 is WSHSY and CDR2 SAAADI. In DNA form, the CDR3 reads TGCGCCAGCAGGATAGCACTGAGGGAAGCTTTCTTT. It yields the protein CASRIALREAFF.

This chain links TRBV10-2 with TRBJ1-6; the match to TRBD1 covers 8 bases. The CDR3 is 15 amino acids. The germline gives CDR1 WSHSY, CDR2 SAAADI. The V gene end was trimmed by 7 bases and the J gene end by 4 bases; junction bases not matched to a gene: 6. Written as DNA, the CDR3 is TGCGCCAGCACAGACAGGGGAGAATATAATTCACCCCTCCACTTT. Translating it yields CASTDRGEYNSPLHF.

V and J are TRBV7-9 and TRBJ1-5; 8 nucleotides align to TRBD1. The ends lost 1 base at V and 5 bases at J; junction bases unmatched: 4. From germline, CDR1 is SEHNR and CDR2 FQNEAQ (reference sequence). This CDR3 has 15 amino acids. In nucleotides, the CDR3 is TGTGCCAGCAGCTTAGGCCAGGGGGCATATCAGCCCCAGCATTTT. Protein: CASSLGQGAYQPQHF.

V and J are TRBV27 and TRBJ2-1; possibly TRBD1 for D (5 bases). CDR1 and CDR2 (germline): MNHEY, SMNVEV (reference sequence). The CDR3 runs 15 residues. Trimming shortened V by 2 bases and J by 6 bases, and 14 bases separated the two germline ends. The CDR3 DNA sequence: TGTGCCAGCAGTTTAGCGTTCAATGGGGCCAATGAGCAGTTCTTC. Translating gives CASSLAFNGANEQFF.

The CDR3, as DNA: TGTGCCAGCAGCGCCTACAGGGGAGCCACTGAAGCTTTCTTT. It is translated as CASSAYRGATEAFF. This sequence joins TRBV9 and TRBJ1-1; 7 nucleotides match TRBD1. The V and J ends lost 3 bases and 4 bases, in that order; junction bases with no gene match: 6. The CDR3 has 14 amino acids. Germline loops: CDR1 SGDLS, CDR2 YYNGEE.

This chain uses TRBV15 with TRBJ1-6; a possible D gene is TRBD1 (5 bases). Germline CDR1 is LNHNV and CDR2 is YYDKDF (reference sequence). Deletions cut 5 bases from V and 0 bases from J, with 17 bases between. The CDR3 contains 18 residues. DNA of the CDR3: TGTGCCACCAGCGCTACAGGAAGGGGTAGCTCCTATAATTCACCCCTCCACTTT. Its translation: CATSATGRGSSYNSPLHF.

V is TRBV29-1 and J is TRBJ1-1; TRBD1 might be the D (5 bases). Trimming cost V 7 bases and J 11 bases, with 20 bases left between them. CDR3 length: 12 amino acids. CDR1 SQVTM and CDR2 ANQGSEA come from the germline V gene. The CDR3 DNA is TGCAGCGCAAAGTATGGGGCAGAGAGCGCTTTCTTT. Its translation: CSAKYGAESAFF.